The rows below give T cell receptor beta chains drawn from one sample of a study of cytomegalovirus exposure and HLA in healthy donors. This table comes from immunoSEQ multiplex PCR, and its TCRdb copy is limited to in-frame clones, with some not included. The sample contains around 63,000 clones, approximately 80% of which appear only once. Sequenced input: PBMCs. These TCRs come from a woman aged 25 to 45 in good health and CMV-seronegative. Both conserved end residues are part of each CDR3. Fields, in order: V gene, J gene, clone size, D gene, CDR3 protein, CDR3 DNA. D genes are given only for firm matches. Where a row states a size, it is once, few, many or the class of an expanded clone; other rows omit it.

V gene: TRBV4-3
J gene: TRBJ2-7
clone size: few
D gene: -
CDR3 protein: CASSPQLSSYEQYF
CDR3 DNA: TGCGCCAGCAGCCCCCAACTATCCTCCTACGAGCAGTACTTC

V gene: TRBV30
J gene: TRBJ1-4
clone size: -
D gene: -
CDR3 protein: CAWSSGNNEKLFF
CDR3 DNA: TGTGCCTGGAGTTCCGGGAATAATGAAAAACTGTTTTTT

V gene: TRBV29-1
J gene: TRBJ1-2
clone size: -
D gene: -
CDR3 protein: CSVETLISYGYTF
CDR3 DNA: TGCAGCGTGGAGACCCTTATCAGCTATGGCTACACCTTC

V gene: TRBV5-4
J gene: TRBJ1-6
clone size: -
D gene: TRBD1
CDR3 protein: CASSVGGTASYNSPLHF
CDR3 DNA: TGTGCCAGCAGCGTGGGGGGGACAGCCTCCTATAATTCACCCCTCCACTTT

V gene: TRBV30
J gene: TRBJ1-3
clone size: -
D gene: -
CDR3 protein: CAWSGGGSGDTIYF
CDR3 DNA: TGTGCCTGGAGTGGCGGGGGATCCGGGGACACCATATATTTT

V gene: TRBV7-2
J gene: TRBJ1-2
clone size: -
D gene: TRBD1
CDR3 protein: CASSLVRGRFYTF
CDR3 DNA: TGTGCCAGCAGCTTAGTCAGGGGGCGTTTTTACACCTTC

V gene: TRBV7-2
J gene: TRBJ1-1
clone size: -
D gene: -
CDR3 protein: CASSLRQNTEAFF
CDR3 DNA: TGTGCCAGCAGCTTAAGACAGAACACTGAAGCTTTCTTT

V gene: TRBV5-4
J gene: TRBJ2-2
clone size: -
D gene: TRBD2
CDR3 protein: CASSRGVAGATGELFF
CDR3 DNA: TGTGCCAGCAGCCGCGGGGTAGCGGGAGCCACCGGGGAGCTGTTTTTT

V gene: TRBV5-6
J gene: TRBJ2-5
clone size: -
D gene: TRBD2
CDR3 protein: CASSPGTSGRQETQYF
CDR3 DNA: TGTGCCAGCAGCCCTGGGACTAGCGGACGACAAGAGACCCAGTACTTC

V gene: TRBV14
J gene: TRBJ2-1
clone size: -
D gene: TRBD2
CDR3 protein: CASSQVIPAGRPKSTYNEQFF
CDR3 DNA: TGTGCCAGCAGCCAAGTCATTCCAGCGGGGAGACCTAAGAGCACCTACAATGAGCAGTTCTTC

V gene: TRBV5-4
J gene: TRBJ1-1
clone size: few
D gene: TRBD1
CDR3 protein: CASGTGEGTEAFF
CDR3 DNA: TGTGCCAGCGGGACAGGGGAGGGCACTGAAGCTTTCTTT

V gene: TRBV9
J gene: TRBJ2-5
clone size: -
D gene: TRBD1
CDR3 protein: CASSVEGARETQYF
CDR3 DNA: TGTGCCAGCAGCGTAGAGGGGGCGCGAGAGACCCAGTACTTC

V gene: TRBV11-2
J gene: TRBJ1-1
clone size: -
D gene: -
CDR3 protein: CASSPNFQVTEAFF
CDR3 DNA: TGTGCCAGCAGCCCAAATTTCCAGGTCACTGAAGCTTTCTTT

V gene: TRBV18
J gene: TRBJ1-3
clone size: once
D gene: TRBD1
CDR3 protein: CASSQQGQGITGNTIYF
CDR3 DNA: TGTGCCAGCTCCCAACAAGGACAGGGTATTACTGGAAACACCATATATTTT

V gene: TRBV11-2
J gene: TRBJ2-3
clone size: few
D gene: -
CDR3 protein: CASSLGGGTQYF
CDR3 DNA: TGTGCCAGCAGCTTAGGCGGAGGTACGCAGTATTTT

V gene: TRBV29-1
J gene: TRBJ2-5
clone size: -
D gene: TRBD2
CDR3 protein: CSVRRLAGLRETQYF
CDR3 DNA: TGCAGCGTTCGGCGACTAGCGGGACTCCGGGAGACCCAGTACTTC

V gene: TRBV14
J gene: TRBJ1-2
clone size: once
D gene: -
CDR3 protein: CASSPAGAQGYTF
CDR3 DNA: TGTGCCAGCAGCCCCGCAGGGGCGCAGGGCTACACCTTC